Each of the 27 T cell receptor beta chains below was sequenced from the same sample in a study of T-cell reconstitution after alpha-beta-depleted transplantation in children. Researchers prepared the TCRbeta library using unique molecular identifiers, the study reports. Each CDR3 protein is one row after TCRdb ran MiXCR on the PCR reads. The table shows hundreds of thousands of distinct CDR3 sequences, with over 9.5% occurring only once. The specimen was PBMCs, collected before TCRalphabeta/CD19-depleted stem cell transplant. Every receptor here comes from a child aged 2 to 9 with inherited bone marrow failure, due to receive a stem cell transplant.

This clonotype showed up just once. A much larger clone differs from this one at a single base, so this may be a read error. The chain couples TRBV6-5 to TRBJ2-5; no clear D gene. The CDR3 has 15 residues. Trimming shortened V by 5 bases and J by 1 base, and 14 bases separated the two germline ends. Looked up from germline, CDR1 is MNHEY and CDR2 is SVGAGI. CDR3 in DNA: TGTGCCAGCAGTATACTTACGTTGTCCCAAGAGACCCAGTACTTC. Translation: CASSILTLSQETQYF.

This clonotype was recorded at least ten times. V gene TRBV5-1 combines with J gene TRBJ2-3; 9 nucleotides agree with TRBD2. Germline assignment: CDR1 SGHRS and CDR2 YFSETQ. V trimming: 1 base; J trimming: 6 bases; junction bases outside the gene matches: 9. The CDR3 runs to 16 residues. The CDR3 DNA is TGCGCCAGCAGCTTGCCCTTTAGCGGGAGCGGTGATACGCAGTATTTT. Protein product: CASSLPFSGSGDTQYF.

There are many counts of this clonotype. The chain is built from TRBV27 and TRBJ1-6, with D hard to call. Germline V gene lookup returns CDR1 MNHEY and CDR2 SMNVEV (reference sequence). V was shortened by 2 bases and J by 13 bases, with 15 bases between the two germline ends. CDR3 length: 14 amino acids. In nucleotides, the CDR3 is TGTGCCAGCAGTTTACTCGGGAGCGATTATCCCCTCCACTTT. Its translation is CASSLLGSDYPLHF.

This clonotype was detected many times. The chain joins TRBV5-1 to TRBJ2-3, with 13 bases fitting TRBD2. Trimming took 4 bases from V and 2 from J; bases not matched to a gene: 4. The CDR3 spans 16 residues. Germline assignment: CDR1 SGHRS and CDR2 YFSETQ. The CDR3 DNA follows: TGCGCCAGCAGCCAGGGACTAGCGGGAACCACAGATACGCAGTATTTT. The encoded protein is CASSQGLAGTTDTQYF. The whole variable domain, remainder taken from reference TRBV5-1 and TRBJ2-3, is KAGVTQTPRYLIKTRGQQVTLSCSPISGHRSVSWYQQTPGQGLQFLFEYFSETQRNKGNFPGRFSGRQFSNSRSEMNVSTLELGDSALYLCASSQGLAGTTDTQYFGPGTRLTVL.

This chain uses TRBV18 with TRBJ1-1, with TRBD1 matching over 7 bases. V lost 2 bases to trimming and J lost 0 bases; unmatched junction nucleotides: 3. CDR3 size: 15 residues. CDR1 and CDR2 from the germline V gene are KGHSH and LQKENI. The CDR3 protein is CASSPTGEVNTEAFF. For the CDR3, the DNA is TGTGCCAGCTCACCAACAGGGGAGGTGAACACTGAAGCTTTCTTT.

In this sample, this clonotype turned up a few times. The J gene is TRBJ1-2, the V gene TRBV29-1; D might be TRBD1 (5 bases). The CDR3 is 11 amino acids. The V gene lost 6 bases and the J gene lost 6 bases, with 11 bases spanning the gap. Germline V lookup: CDR1 SQVTM, CDR2 ANQGSEA. CDR3 sequence (DNA): TGCAGCGTCGACAGCGGCGATGGCTACACCTTC. Its protein is CSVDSGDGYTF. The full variable domain, with the rest looked up from reference TRBV29-1 and TRBJ1-2, is SAVISQKPSRDICQRGTSLTIQCQVDSQVTMMFWYRQQPGQSLTLIATANQGSEATYESGFVIDKFPISRPNLTFSTLTVSNMSPEDSSIYLCSVDSGDGYTFGSGTRLTVV.

This clonotype occurred a few times. J is TRBJ2-7 and V is TRBV4-2, with 9 nucleotides matching TRBD1. This CDR3 region has 15 residues. V lost 3 bases, J lost 2 bases, and 5 bases stayed unmatched. CDR1 and CDR2 from the germline V gene are LGHNA and YNFKEQ. CDR3 DNA: TGTGCCAGCAGCCACCACCGACAGGGGGCCTACGAGCAGTACTTC. It yields the protein CASSHHRQGAYEQYF.

This clonotype has more than one count but fewer than ten. The chain links TRBV6-1 to TRBJ1-2; weak D call: TRBD1 (5 bases). Germline V lookup: CDR1 MNHNS, CDR2 SASEGT. Trimming left V 5 bases short and J 5 bases short, with 15 bases between. This CDR3 is 14 amino acids long. This chain's CDR3 is CASSPSGSGYGYTF. CDR3 nucleotides: TGTGCCAGCAGTCCGTCAGGGAGTGGGTATGGCTACACCTTC.

This clonotype was recorded many times. V gene TRBV5-1 combines with J gene TRBJ2-7; D may be TRBD2 (5 bases). The V end lost 7 bases, the J end lost 3 bases, and 14 bases lay between the germline ends. From germline, CDR1 is SGHRS and CDR2 YFSETQ. This CDR3 is 13 amino acids long. CDR3 sequence reads: CASRPSEGYEQYF. CDR3 DNA: TGCGCCAGCCGACCTTCCGAGGGCTACGAGCAGTACTTC.

This clonotype was counted at least ten times. The V call is TRBV20-1, the J call TRBJ2-7; 10 nucleotides match TRBD2. CDR1 is DFQATT, CDR2 SNEGSKA, per germline (reference sequence). The CDR3 spans 15 residues. V was clipped by 0 bases and J by 1 base; unmatched bases: 3. CDR3 DNA: TGCAGTGCTAGAGATCCAGCGGGAGGGTCCTACGAGCAGTACTTC. Translating it yields CSARDPAGGSYEQYF.

This clonotype was detected ten times or more. The chain is built from TRBV27 and TRBJ2-7; a possible D gene is TRBD1 (5 bases). Per the germline V gene, CDR1 is MNHEY and CDR2 is SMNVEV (reference sequence). The CDR3 consists of 11 residues. V lost 8 bases, J lost 6 bases, and 11 bases lay in between. CDR3 amino acids: CASADGAEQYF. CDR3 DNA sequence: TGTGCCAGCGCCGATGGGGCCGAGCAGTACTTC.

This clonotype was detected many times. This chain links TRBV4-3 with TRBJ2-1; no definite D call. Germline CDR1 is LGHNA and CDR2 is YSLEER. Between the trimmed V and J ends, which lost 4 bases and 9 bases, there was a span of 22 bases. The CDR3 sequence is 16 residues long. The CDR3 loop is CASSLASRSPGGEQFF. In nucleotides, the CDR3 is TGCGCCAGCAGCCTAGCATCCCGGTCCCCAGGTGGTGAGCAGTTCTTC.

This clonotype came up many times. The J gene is TRBJ2-3, the V gene TRBV25-1; D possibly corresponds to TRBD2 (6 bases). The CDR3 consists of 12 residues. Trimming removed 9 bases from V and 2 bases from J, with 9 bases in between. Looked up from germline, CDR1 is MGHDK and CDR2 is SYGVNS. The CDR3 spells CARGDSTDTQYF. CDR3 in DNA: TGTGCCAGGGGGGACTCCACAGATACGCAGTATTTT.

This clonotype appeared a few times. J is TRBJ2-5 and V is TRBV27, with TRBD2 matching 12 bases. The V gene's germline CDR1 is MNHEY and CDR2 SMNVEV (reference sequence). This CDR3 is built from 21 residues. The trim removed 1 base at V and 10 bases at J, leaving 25 bases unmatched. The CDR3 region is CASSLYPLTSGSGLVERDQYF. The CDR3 DNA reads TGTGCCAGCAGTTTATACCCTTTGACTAGCGGGAGTGGTTTAGTCGAGAGGGACCAGTACTTC.

This clonotype was recorded at least ten times. The chain recombines TRBV20-1 with TRBJ2-3; tentatively, D is TRBD1 or TRBD2 (5 bases each). The germline gives CDR1 DFQATT, CDR2 SNEGSKA (reference sequence). The V end was cut by 3 bases, the J end by 0 bases, with 13 bases between. This CDR3 contains 15 residues. The CDR3 sequence: CSARRLEGSTDTQYF. The CDR3 DNA follows: TGCAGTGCTAGGCGGCTAGAGGGGAGCACAGATACGCAGTATTTT.

This chain uses TRBV10-3 with TRBJ2-1; D is undetermined. Per germline, CDR1 ENHRY and CDR2 SYGVKD. The CDR3 contains 14 residues. V was clipped by 3 bases and J by 3 bases, with 9 bases between them. The DNA of the CDR3 is TGTGCCATCAGTGAAGGGCGGAACTACAATGAGCAGTTCTTC. It is translated as CAISEGRNYNEQFF.

This clonotype came up many times. V is TRBV12-3 or TRBV12-4 and J is TRBJ2-7; D remains ambiguous. The CDR3 spans 14 residues. Trimming removed 3 bases from V and 1 base from J, with 10 bases in between. The CDR3 is CASSFYGLSYEQYF. CDR3 nucleotides: TGTGCCAGCAGTTTTTATGGTCTTTCCTACGAGCAGTACTTC.

This clonotype appeared many times. The chain carries TRBV30 and TRBJ2-5, with 10 nucleotides matching TRBD1. Germline V gene sequence: CDR1 GTSNPN, CDR2 SVGIG (reference sequence). This CDR3 has 14 residues. The J segment lost 3 bases and the V segment lost 5 bases, leaving 6 bases of the junction unmatched. CDR3 nucleotide sequence: TGTGCCTGGGGCCTCGGGACAGGGGAAGAGACCCAGTACTTC. Translation: CAWGLGTGEETQYF.

V gene TRBV27 combines with J gene TRBJ2-3; 9 positions match TRBD2. With V trimmed by 1 base and J by 7 bases, 6 bases remained unmatched. CDR1 is MNHEY, CDR2 SMNVEV, per germline (reference sequence). This CDR3 region has 15 residues. CDR3: CASSLWREGVNTQYF. The CDR3 nucleotides read TGTGCCAGCAGTTTATGGCGGGAGGGAGTAAATACGCAGTATTTT.

The chain couples TRBV18 to TRBJ1-1; 11 bases match TRBD1. V trimming: 2 bases; J trimming: 3 bases; junction bases outside the gene matches: 8. The germline CDR1 and CDR2 sequences are KGHSH and LQKENI. The CDR3 covers 17 residues. CDR3 in DNA: TGTGCCAGCTCACCAAGGACAGGGGGCGCGTTACACACTGAAGCTTTCTTT. Residues: CASSPRTGGALHTEAFF.

This clonotype showed up just a few times. This chain joins TRBV20-1 and TRBJ2-1; maybe TRBD2 (6 bases). CDR1 is DFQATT and CDR2 is SNEGSKA in the germline V gene (reference sequence). The CDR3 has 16 amino acids. V was trimmed by 3 bases and J by 1 base, leaving 16 bases between them. In DNA form, the CDR3 reads TGCAGTGCTAGTCGGCGGGGAGCCGTTTCCTACAATGAGCAGTTCTTC. Translated, it gives CSASRRGAVSYNEQFF.

In its sample, this clonotype was seen many times. V gene TRBV29-1 combines with J gene TRBJ2-3; 8 nucleotides align to TRBD2. This CDR3 region has 16 residues. The V gene end was trimmed by 1 base and the J gene end by 2 bases; junction bases not matched to a gene: 8. CDR1 is SQVTM, CDR2 ANQGSEA, per germline. The CDR3 region has the DNA TGCAGCGTTGAAGGTCCAGCGGGAGAAGTCACAGATACGCAGTATTTT. As protein: CSVEGPAGEVTDTQYF.

This clonotype occurred many times. V and J are TRBV12-3 or TRBV12-4 and TRBJ2-1, with D unclear. The V and J ends lost 6 bases and 7 bases respectively, with 10 bases between them. This CDR3 has 12 amino acids. Here the CDR3 DNA reads TGTGCCAGCAGCCCGTACGTGAATGAGCAGTTCTTC. Protein product: CASSPYVNEQFF.

This clonotype has ten or more counts. The chain is built from TRBV25-1 and TRBJ2-7, with D perhaps TRBD1 (6 bases). The CDR3 loop spans 12 amino acids. Germline V lookup: CDR1 MGHDK, CDR2 SYGVNS. The CDR3 here is CAEWTASYEQYF. The CDR3 nucleotides read TGTGCGGAGTGGACAGCCTCCTACGAGCAGTACTTC.

This clonotype appeared a few times. This chain connects TRBV12-3 or TRBV12-4 to TRBJ2-7; D remains ambiguous. CDR3 length equals 14 residues. The V and J ends lost 6 bases and 6 bases respectively, with 18 bases between them. The CDR3 protein is CASSSGPRPAEQYF. The CDR3 DNA is TGTGCCAGCAGCTCGGGCCCTCGACCGGCCGAGCAGTACTTC.

Many counts were recorded for this clonotype. The rearrangement joins TRBV29-1 to TRBJ2-3; TRBD1 matches at 11 bases. Germline V gene data show CDR1 as SQVTM and CDR2 as ANQGSEA. The CDR3 is 20 amino acids. With V trimmed by 4 bases and J by 4 bases, 22 bases remained unmatched. For the CDR3, the DNA is TGCAGCGTTGGGACAGGGGGCTCCGGGCAGCTCATGGGGGGGCCAGATACGCAGTATTTT. Its protein product is CSVGTGGSGQLMGGPDTQYF.

This clonotype has just a few counts. This chain connects TRBV7-6 to TRBJ2-7; the D gene could be TRBD1 or TRBD2 (5 bases each). Deletions cut 4 bases from V and 10 bases from J, with 14 bases between. This CDR3 is built from 12 residues. Germline loops: CDR1 SGHVS, CDR2 FNYEAQ. The CDR3 protein is CASSWDGIFQYF. The CDR3 DNA sequence: TGTGCCAGCAGCTGGGACGGAATATTCCAGTACTTC.